The rows below give T cell receptor beta chains drawn from one sample of a study of early T cells in non-severe SARS-CoV-2 infection. TCRdb reanalysed the 5' RACE reads using MiXCR and keeps one entry per CDR3 protein. The top ten clones hold 6.4% of a sample with roughly 67,000 distinct CDR3 sequences, approximately 11% of them seen once. Input material: whole blood. Receptors originate from an adult who was a healthcare worker with PCR-confirmed SARS-CoV-2 infection or an uninfected control (not recorded which). Both conserved end residues are part of each CDR3. Fields, in order: D gene, J gene, clone size, V gene, CDR3 DNA, CDR3 protein. A D gene is named only where the DNA matches it firmly. Size tells how often a clone was seen (once, few, many) or the class of an expanded clone, and some rows leave it out.

D: -; J: TRBJ2-7; size: many; V: TRBV7-9; DNA: TGTGCCAGCGTGTTTGGCGCGGGCGAGCAGTACTTC; CDR3: CASVFGAGEQYF
D: TRBD2; J: TRBJ2-7; size: few; V: TRBV28; DNA: TGTGCCAGCAGTTCCCAGGTAGCGGGAGGGGTCGAGCAGTACTTC; CDR3: CASSSQVAGGVEQYF
D: -; J: TRBJ2-3; size: few; V: TRBV7-8; DNA: TGTGCCAGCAGCTTACGGCCAACTAGCACAGATACGCAGTATTTT; CDR3: CASSLRPTSTDTQYF
D: TRBD1; J: TRBJ2-1; size: few; V: TRBV11-2; DNA: TGTGCCAGCAGCGCCGACAGGGGTTCAAGTGTCAATGAGCAGTTCTTC; CDR3: CASSADRGSSVNEQFF
D: -; J: TRBJ1-1; size: -; V: TRBV6-6; DNA: TGTGCCAGCCGGGACAAGAACACTGAAGCTTTCTTT; CDR3: CASRDKNTEAFF
D: -; J: TRBJ2-2; size: many; V: TRBV7-8; DNA: TGTGCCAGCAGCCCTGCCGGGGTGAACACCGGGGAGCTGTTTTTT; CDR3: CASSPAGVNTGELFF
D: TRBD1; J: TRBJ2-1; size: -; V: TRBV11-2; DNA: TGTGCCAGCAGCTTAAGGGTTGGGACAGGTAAAAATGAGCAGTTCTTC; CDR3: CASSLRVGTGKNEQFF
D: TRBD2; J: TRBJ2-1; size: -; V: TRBV11-2; DNA: TGTGCCAGCACCAATACGGGAGGGGTAAATGAGCAGTTCTTC; CDR3: CASTNTGGVNEQFF
D: -; J: TRBJ1-2; size: many; V: TRBV12-3/TRBV12-4; DNA: TGTGCCAGCAGTTTAGGGCAGGTCTATGGCTACACCTTC; CDR3: CASSLGQVYGYTF
D: TRBD2; J: TRBJ2-3; size: many; V: TRBV6-5; DNA: TGTGCCAGCAGTCGGACTAGCGGGGACACAGATACGCAGTATTTT; CDR3: CASSRTSGDTDTQYF
D: -; J: TRBJ2-7; size: few; V: TRBV7-6; DNA: TGTGCCATGACAGGAACTTCGGGGCGGGAGCAGTACTTC; CDR3: CAMTGTSGREQYF
D: -; J: TRBJ2-1; size: many; V: TRBV10-3; DNA: TGTGCCATAAGAGACCCCTCCTCTTCCTACAATGAGCAGTTCTTC; CDR3: CAIRDPSSSYNEQFF
D: TRBD2; J: TRBJ2-3; size: few; V: TRBV20-1; DNA: TGCAGTGCTAGTTCAGCTAGCGGGAACACAGATACGCAGTATTTT; CDR3: CSASSASGNTDTQYF
D: TRBD2; J: TRBJ2-1; size: -; V: TRBV20-1; DNA: TGCAGTGCCCCGTCGGCTAGCGGGAGGGACGGGACCTACAATGAGCAGTTCTTC; CDR3: CSAPSASGRDGTYNEQFF
D: -; J: TRBJ1-1; size: -; V: TRBV6-6; DNA: TGTGCCAGCGGGACTATCTCGGACACTGAAGCTTTCTTT; CDR3: CASGTISDTEAFF
D: -; J: TRBJ1-2; size: many; V: TRBV11-2; DNA: TGTGCCAGCAGCTACGAAAAGTCGGGTTATGGCTACACCTTC; CDR3: CASSYEKSGYGYTF
D: -; J: TRBJ2-5; size: -; V: TRBV7-9; DNA: TGTGCCAGCAGCTTCGGGACTCCGTCCTACCAAGAGACCCAGTACTTC; CDR3: CASSFGTPSYQETQYF